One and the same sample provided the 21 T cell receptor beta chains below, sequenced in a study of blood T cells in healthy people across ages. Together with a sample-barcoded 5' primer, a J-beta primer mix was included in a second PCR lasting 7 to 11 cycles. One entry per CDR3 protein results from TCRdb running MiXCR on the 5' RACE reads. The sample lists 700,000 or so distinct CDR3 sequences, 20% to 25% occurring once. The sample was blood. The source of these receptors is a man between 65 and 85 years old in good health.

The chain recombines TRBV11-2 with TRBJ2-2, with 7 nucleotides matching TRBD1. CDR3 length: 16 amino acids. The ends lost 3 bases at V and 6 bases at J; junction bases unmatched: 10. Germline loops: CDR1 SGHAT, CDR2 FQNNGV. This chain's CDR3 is CASSFTRTGGSGELFF. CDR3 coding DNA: TGTGCCAGCAGCTTTACGCGGACAGGAGGATCCGGGGAGCTGTTTTTT.

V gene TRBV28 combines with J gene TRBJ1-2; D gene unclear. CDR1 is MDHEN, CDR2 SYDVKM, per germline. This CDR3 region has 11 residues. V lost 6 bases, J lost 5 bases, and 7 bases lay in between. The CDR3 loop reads CASSREYGYTF. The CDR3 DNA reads TGTGCCAGCAGCCGGGAGTATGGCTACACCTTC.

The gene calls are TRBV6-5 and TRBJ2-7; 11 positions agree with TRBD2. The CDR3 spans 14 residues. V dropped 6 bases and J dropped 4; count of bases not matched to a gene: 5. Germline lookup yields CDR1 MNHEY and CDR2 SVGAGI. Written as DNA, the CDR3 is TGTGCCAGCAGAACGACTAGCGGGGAGTACGAGCAGTACGTC. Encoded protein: CASRTTSGEYEQYV.

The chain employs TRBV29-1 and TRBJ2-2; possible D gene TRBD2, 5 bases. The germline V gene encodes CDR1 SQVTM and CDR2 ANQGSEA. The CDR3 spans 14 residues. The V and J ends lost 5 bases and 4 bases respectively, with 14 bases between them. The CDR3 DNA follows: TGCAGCGTTACCAAACTAGAATTCACCGGGGAGCTGTTTTTT. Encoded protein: CSVTKLEFTGELFF.

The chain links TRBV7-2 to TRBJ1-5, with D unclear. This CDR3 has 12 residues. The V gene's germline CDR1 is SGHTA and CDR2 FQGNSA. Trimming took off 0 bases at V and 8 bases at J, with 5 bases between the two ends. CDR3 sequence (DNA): TGTGCCAGCAGCTTAGCTCTTGAGCCCCAGCATTTT. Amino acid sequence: CASSLALEPQHF.

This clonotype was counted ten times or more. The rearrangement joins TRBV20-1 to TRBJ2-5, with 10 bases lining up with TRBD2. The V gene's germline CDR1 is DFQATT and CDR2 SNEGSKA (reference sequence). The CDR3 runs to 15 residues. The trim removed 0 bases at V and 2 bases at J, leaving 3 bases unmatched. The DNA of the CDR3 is TGCAGTGCTAGAGATAGCGGGGGGATGCAAGAGACCCAGTACTTC. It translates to CSARDSGGMQETQYF.

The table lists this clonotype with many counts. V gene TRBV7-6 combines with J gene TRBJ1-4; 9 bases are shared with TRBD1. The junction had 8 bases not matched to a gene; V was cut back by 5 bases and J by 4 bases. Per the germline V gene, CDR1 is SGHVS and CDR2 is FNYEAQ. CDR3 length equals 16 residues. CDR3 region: CASSIQQGARNEKLFF. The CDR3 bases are TGTGCCAGCAGCATTCAACAGGGGGCACGTAATGAAAAACTGTTTTTT.

The chain's CDR3 is CASSHGLAGDTGELFF. The CDR3 bases are TGTGCCAGCAGCCATGGACTAGCGGGGGACACCGGGGAGCTGTTTTTT. The V gene is TRBV3-1, the J gene TRBJ2-2, with 13 bases aligning to TRBD2. There are 16 residues in the CDR3. V was pared by 3 bases and J by 3 bases, with 1 base of the junction left unmatched. The germline V gene has CDR1 LGHDT and CDR2 YNNKEL (reference sequence).

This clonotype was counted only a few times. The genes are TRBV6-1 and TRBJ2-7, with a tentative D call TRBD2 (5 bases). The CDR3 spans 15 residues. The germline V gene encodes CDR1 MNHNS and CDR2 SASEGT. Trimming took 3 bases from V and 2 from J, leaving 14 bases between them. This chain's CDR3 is CASSEQVRATYEQYF. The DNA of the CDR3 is TGTGCCAGCAGTGAGCAGGTGAGGGCAACCTACGAGCAGTACTTC.

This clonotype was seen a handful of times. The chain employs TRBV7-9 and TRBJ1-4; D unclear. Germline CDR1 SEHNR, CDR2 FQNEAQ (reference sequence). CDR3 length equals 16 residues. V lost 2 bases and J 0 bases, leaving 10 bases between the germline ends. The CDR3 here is CASSLIVRATNEKLFF. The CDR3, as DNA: TGTGCCAGCAGCTTAATCGTCCGCGCAACTAATGAAAAACTGTTTTTT.

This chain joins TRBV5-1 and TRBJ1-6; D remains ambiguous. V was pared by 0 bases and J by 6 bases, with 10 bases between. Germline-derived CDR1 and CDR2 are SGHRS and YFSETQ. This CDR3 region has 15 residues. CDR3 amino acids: CASSLDRSFNSPLHF. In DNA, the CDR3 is TGCGCCAGCAGCTTGGACCGCTCTTTTAATTCACCCCTCCACTTT. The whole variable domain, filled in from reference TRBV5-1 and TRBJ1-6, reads KAGVTQTPRYLIKTRGQQVTLSCSPISGHRSVSWYQQTPGQGLQFLFEYFSETQRNKGNFPGRFSGRQFSNSRSEMNVSTLELGDSALYLCASSLDRSFNSPLHFGNGTRLTVT.

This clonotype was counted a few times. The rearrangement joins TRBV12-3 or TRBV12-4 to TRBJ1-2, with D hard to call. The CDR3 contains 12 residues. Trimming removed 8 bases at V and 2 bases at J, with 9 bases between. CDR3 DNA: TGTGCCAGCGTTAGGCTGAACTATGGCTACACCTTC. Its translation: CASVRLNYGYTF.

The CDR3, as DNA: TGTGCCAGCAGCCTAAAAGTGGGGGCTTCCTACGAGCAGTACTTC. It is translated as CASSLKVGASYEQYF. The V and J genes are TRBV14 and TRBJ2-7; D is perhaps TRBD1 (6 bases). The CDR3 sequence is 15 residues long. Trimming removed 4 bases from V and 1 base from J, with 14 bases in between. Germline V gene data show CDR1 as SGHDN and CDR2 as FVKESK. The full variable domain, with the rest looked up from reference TRBV14 and TRBJ2-7, is EAGVTQFPSHSVIEKGQTVTLRCDPISGHDNLYWYRRVMGKEIKFLLHFVKESKQDESGMPNNRFLAERTGGTYSTLKVQPAELEDSGVYFCASSLKVGASYEQYFGPGTRLTVT.

The CDR3 nucleotides are TGCGCCAGCAGCCAAGATCCGCAAAGCTACAATGAGCAGTTCTTC. Amino acid sequence: CASSQDPQSYNEQFF. This chain connects TRBV4-3 to TRBJ2-5; D gene ambiguous. The J call is uncertain, as TRBJ2-1 better fits the DNA end. There are 15 residues in the CDR3. Germline loops: CDR1 LGHNA, CDR2 YSLEER.

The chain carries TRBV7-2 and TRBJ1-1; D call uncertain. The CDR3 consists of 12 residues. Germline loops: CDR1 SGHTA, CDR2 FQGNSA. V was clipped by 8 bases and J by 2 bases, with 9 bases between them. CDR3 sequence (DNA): TGTGCCAGCGGGCAGGCAAACACTGAAGCTTTCTTT. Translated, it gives CASGQANTEAFF.

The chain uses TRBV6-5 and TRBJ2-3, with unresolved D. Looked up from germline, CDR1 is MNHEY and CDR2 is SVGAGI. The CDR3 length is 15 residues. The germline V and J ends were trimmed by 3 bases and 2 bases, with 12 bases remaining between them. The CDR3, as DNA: TGTGCCAGCAGTTATCGGAGCGTTCTCACAGATACGCAGTATTTT. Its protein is CASSYRSVLTDTQYF.

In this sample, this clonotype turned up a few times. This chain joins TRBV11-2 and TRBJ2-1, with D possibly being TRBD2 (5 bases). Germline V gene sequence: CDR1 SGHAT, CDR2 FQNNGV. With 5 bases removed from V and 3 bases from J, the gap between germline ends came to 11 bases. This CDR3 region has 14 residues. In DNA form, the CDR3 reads TGTGCCAGCAGCGACCTCCGGGGCTACAATGAGCAGTTCTTC. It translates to CASSDLRGYNEQFF. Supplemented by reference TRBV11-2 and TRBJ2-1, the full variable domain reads EAGVAQSPRYKIIEKRQSVAFWCNPISGHATLYWYQQILGQGPKLLIQFQNNGVVDDSQLPKDRFSAERLKGVDSTLKIQPAKLEDSAVYLCASSDLRGYNEQFFGPGTRLTVL.

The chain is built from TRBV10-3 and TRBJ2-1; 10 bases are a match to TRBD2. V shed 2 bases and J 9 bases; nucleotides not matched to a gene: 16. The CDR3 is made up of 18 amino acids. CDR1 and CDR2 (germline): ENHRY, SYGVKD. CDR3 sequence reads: CAISEPDVVLAGRIEQFF. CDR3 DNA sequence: TGTGCCATCAGTGAGCCCGATGTGGTACTAGCGGGAAGGATTGAGCAGTTCTTC.

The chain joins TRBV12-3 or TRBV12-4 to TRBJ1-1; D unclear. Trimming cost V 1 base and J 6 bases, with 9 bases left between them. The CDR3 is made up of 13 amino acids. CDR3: CASSLVRPAEAFF. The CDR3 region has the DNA TGTGCCAGCAGTTTAGTTCGGCCAGCTGAAGCTTTCTTT.

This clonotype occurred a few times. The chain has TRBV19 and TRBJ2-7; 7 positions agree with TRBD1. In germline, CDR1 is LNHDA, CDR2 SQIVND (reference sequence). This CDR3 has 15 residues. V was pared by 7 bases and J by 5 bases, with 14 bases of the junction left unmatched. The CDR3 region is CASTKKEQGIHEQYF. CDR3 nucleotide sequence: TGTGCCAGTACTAAAAAGGAACAGGGGATCCACGAGCAGTACTTC.

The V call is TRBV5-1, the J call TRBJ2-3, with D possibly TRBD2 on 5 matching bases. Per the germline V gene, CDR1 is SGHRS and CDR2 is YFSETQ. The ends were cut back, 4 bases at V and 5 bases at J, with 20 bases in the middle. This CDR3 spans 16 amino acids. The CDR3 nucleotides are TGCGCCAGCAGCCAACGGGAACGGAACTTGGGAGATACGCAGTATTTT. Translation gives CASSQRERNLGDTQYF.